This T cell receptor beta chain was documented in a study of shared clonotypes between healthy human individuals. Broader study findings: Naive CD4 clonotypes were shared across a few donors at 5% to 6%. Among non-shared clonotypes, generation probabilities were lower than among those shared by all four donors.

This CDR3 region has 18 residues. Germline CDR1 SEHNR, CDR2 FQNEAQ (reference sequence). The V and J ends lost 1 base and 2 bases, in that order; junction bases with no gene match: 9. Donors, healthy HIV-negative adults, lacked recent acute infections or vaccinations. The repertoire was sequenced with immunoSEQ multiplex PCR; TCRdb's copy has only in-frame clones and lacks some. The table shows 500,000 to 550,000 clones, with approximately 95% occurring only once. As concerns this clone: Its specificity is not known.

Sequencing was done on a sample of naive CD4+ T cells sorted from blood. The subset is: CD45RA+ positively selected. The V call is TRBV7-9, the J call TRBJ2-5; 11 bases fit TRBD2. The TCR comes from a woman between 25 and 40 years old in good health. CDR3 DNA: TGTGCCAGCAGCTTAGGTTGGGGGACTAGCGGTTTTCAAGAGACCCAGTACTTC. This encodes CASSLGWGTSGFQETQYF.